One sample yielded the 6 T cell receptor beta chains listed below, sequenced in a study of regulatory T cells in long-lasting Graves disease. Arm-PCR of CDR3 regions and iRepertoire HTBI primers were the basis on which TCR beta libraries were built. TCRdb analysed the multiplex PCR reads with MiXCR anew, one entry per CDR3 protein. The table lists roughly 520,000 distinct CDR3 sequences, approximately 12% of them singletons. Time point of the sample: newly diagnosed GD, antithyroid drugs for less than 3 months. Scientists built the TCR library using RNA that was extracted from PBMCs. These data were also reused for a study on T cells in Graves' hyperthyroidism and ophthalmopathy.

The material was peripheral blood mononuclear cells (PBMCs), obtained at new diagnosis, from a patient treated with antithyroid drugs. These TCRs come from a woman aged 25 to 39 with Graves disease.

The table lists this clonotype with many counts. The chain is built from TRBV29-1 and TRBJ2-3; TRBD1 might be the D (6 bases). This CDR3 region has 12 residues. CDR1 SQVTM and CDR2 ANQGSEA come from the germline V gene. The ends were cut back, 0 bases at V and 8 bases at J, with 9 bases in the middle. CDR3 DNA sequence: TGCAGCGTTGAAGATCAAGGGGGTACGCAGTATTTT. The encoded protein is CSVEDQGGTQYF.

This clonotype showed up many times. The CDR3 DNA sequence: TGTGCCAGCAGCCTCTCGGCTGGCTACGAGCAGTACTTC. The encoded protein is CASSLSAGYEQYF. The rearrangement links TRBV11-2 to TRBJ2-7; D not certain. The germline V gene has CDR1 SGHAT and CDR2 FQNNGV. CDR3 size: 13 residues. Trimming removed 5 bases from V and 3 bases from J, with 11 bases in between.

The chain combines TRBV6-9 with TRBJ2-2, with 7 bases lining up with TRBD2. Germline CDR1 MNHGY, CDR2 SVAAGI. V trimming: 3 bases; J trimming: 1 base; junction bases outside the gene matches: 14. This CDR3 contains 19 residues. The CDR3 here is CASSYRFLRERMNTGELFF. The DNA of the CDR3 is TGTGCCAGCAGTTACCGATTCTTGCGGGAGAGGATGAACACCGGGGAGCTGTTTTTT.

CDR3 DNA sequence: TGTGCCAGCAGTTCGTACGGGGCTAATGAGCAGTTCTTC. It specifies CASSSYGANEQFF. This chain joins TRBV27 and TRBJ2-1, with D possibly being TRBD1 or TRBD2 (5 bases each). V gave up 4 bases and J gave up 7 bases, with 11 bases separating them. The CDR3 loop spans 13 amino acids. Germline V gene lookup returns CDR1 MNHEY and CDR2 SMNVEV (reference sequence).

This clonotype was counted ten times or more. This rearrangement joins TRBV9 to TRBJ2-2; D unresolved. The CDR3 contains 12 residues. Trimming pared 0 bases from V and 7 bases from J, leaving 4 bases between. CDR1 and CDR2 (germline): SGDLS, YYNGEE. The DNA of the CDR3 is TGTGCCAGCAGCGTAGTAGGCGGGGAGCTGTTTTTT. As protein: CASSVVGGELFF. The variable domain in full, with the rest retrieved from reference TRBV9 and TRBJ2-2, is DSGVTQTPKHLITATGQRVTLRCSPRSGDLSVYWYQQSLDQGLQFLIQYYNGEERAKGNILERFSAQQFPDLHSELNLSSLELGDSALYFCASSVVGGELFFGEGSRLTVL.

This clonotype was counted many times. CDR3 in DNA: TGTGCCAGCAGACAGGGGGCGGGCACTAATGAAAAACTGTTTTTT. Its translation: CASRQGAGTNEKLFF. V is TRBV2 and J is TRBJ1-4; 9 positions agree with TRBD1. Trimming took 6 bases from V and 2 from J; bases not matched to a gene: 4. The CDR3 runs to 15 residues. CDR1 and CDR2 (germline): SNHLY, FYNNEI.